Listed here are 8 T cell receptor beta chains from one sample, sequenced in a study of blood T cell repertoires in COVID-19. Only in-frame clones appear in the TCRdb table, and some are missing; sequencing was by immunoSEQ multiplex PCR. The sample consists of over 200,000 clones, approximately 80% of them appearing once. The sample comprised peripheral blood. These receptors came from a man aged 35-49 years who had recovered from COVID-19.

The chain has TRBV19 and TRBJ1-5; weak D call: TRBD1 (5 bases). Germline assignment: CDR1 LNHDA and CDR2 SQIVND (reference sequence). Trimming left V 4 bases short and J 4 bases short, with 11 bases between. This CDR3 has 14 amino acids. This CDR3 is CASSTSTVNQPQHF. CDR3 bases: TGTGCCAGTAGTACGTCGACAGTAAATCAGCCCCAGCATTTT. The full variable domain, with the rest looked up from reference TRBV19 and TRBJ1-5, is DGGITQSPKYLFRKEGQNVTLSCEQNLNHDAMYWYRQDPGQGLRLIYYSQIVNDFQKGDIAEGYSVSREKKESFPLTVTSAQKNPTAFYLCASSTSTVNQPQHFGDGTRLSIL.

This chain uses TRBV10-3 with TRBJ2-7; TRBD2 matches at 9 bases. CDR3 length: 14 residues. In germline, CDR1 is ENHRY, CDR2 SYGVKD. J gave up 1 base and V 10 bases, and 8 bases lay outside the gene matches. CDR3 bases: TGTGCCACCCGGACTAGCGCCGAATCCTACGAGCAGTACTTC. Amino acid sequence: CATRTSAESYEQYF.

The rearrangement links TRBV2 to TRBJ1-2; 8 nucleotides align to TRBD1. Germline V CDR1 and CDR2: SNHLY, FYNNEI. The CDR3 is 14 residues long. V lost 3 bases, J lost 4 bases, and 4 bases stayed unmatched. CDR3 sequence: CASSDDGQGYGYTF. The CDR3 region has the DNA TGTGCCAGCAGTGACGACGGACAGGGCTATGGCTACACCTTC. The full variable domain, with the rest looked up from reference TRBV2 and TRBJ1-2, is EPEVTQTPSHQVTQMGQEVILRCVPISNHLYFYWYRQILGQKVEFLVSFYNNEISEKSEIFDDQFSVERPDGSNFTLKIRSTKLEDSAMYFCASSDDGQGYGYTFGSGTRLTVV.

The V and J genes are TRBV11-3 and TRBJ2-5, with 7 bases lining up with TRBD2. Germline CDR1 SGHNT, CDR2 YENEEA. J was trimmed by 5 bases and V by 1 base; bases with no gene match: 7. The CDR3 has 15 residues. The CDR3 DNA sequence: TGTGCCAGCAGCTTAGGGGCGTACGGGAGGGAGACCCAGTACTTC. It yields the protein CASSLGAYGRETQYF.

Comment on this clone: The same CDR3 arises from other DNA sequences in this sample as well. This chain joins TRBV7-2 and TRBJ2-7, with a possible D match to TRBD2 (5 bases). The ends were cut back, 1 base at V and 3 bases at J, with 7 bases in the middle. Germline V gene lookup returns CDR1 SGHTA and CDR2 FQGNSA. The CDR3 totals 13 residues. CDR3 region: CASSLGRDYEQYF. CDR3 sequence (DNA): TGTGCCAGCAGCTTAGGACGGGACTACGAGCAGTACTTC.

The chain has TRBV6-2 or TRBV6-3 and TRBJ1-1; D gene ambiguous. The CDR3 covers 13 residues. The germline V gene encodes CDR1 MNHEY and CDR2 SVGEGT. The V and J ends lost 5 bases and 2 bases respectively, with 9 bases between them. This CDR3 is CASSVWANTEAFF. CDR3 coding DNA: TGTGCCAGCAGTGTTTGGGCCAACACTGAAGCTTTCTTT.

The rearrangement joins TRBV5-4 to TRBJ2-3; possibly TRBD1 for D (6 bases). Trimming removed 6 bases at V and 3 bases at J, with 20 bases between. CDR1 and CDR2 from the germline V gene are SGHNT and YYREEE (reference sequence). The CDR3 loop spans 16 amino acids. Here the CDR3 DNA reads TGTGCCAGCACCGAGACTTTGGGGGCGGGTACAGATACGCAGTATTTT. It translates to CASTETLGAGTDTQYF. Variable domain in full (rest from reference TRBV5-4 and TRBJ2-3): ETGVTQSPTHLIKTRGQQVTLRCSSQSGHNTVSWYQQALGQGPQFIFQYYREEENGRGNFPPRFSGLQFPNYSSELNVNALELDDSALYLCASTETLGAGTDTQYFGPGTRLTVL.

The V call is TRBV7-2, the J call TRBJ1-3; D not certain. With 2 bases removed from V and 2 bases from J, the gap between germline ends came to 10 bases. This CDR3 spans 15 amino acids. Germline values: CDR1 SGHTA, CDR2 FQGNSA. In DNA form, the CDR3 reads TGTGCCAGCAGCTTAAGCACAGCTCCTGGAAACACCATATATTTT. Amino acid sequence: CASSLSTAPGNTIYF.